Reported below is one TCR beta chain. This sample is drawn from a study of OX40 agonist ivuxolimab in advanced cancers. Germline assignment: CDR1 SGHRS and CDR2 YFSETQ. Trimming shortened V by 4 bases and J by 7 bases, and 20 bases separated the two germline ends. The length of the CDR3 is 16 residues. Method: immunoSEQ multiplex PCR; TCRdb's copy keeps in-frame clones and lacks some. The profile shows about 70,000 clones, about 78% of them singletons. This clonotype was obtained from an adult with an advanced solid tumor such as melanoma, head and neck, liver or kidney cancer. The sample in question was CD4+ or CD8+ T cells sorted from blood, obtained in a trial of the OX40 agonist ivuxolimab. J is TRBJ1-4 and V is TRBV5-1, with D perhaps matching TRBD1 (5 bases). The CDR3 loop is CASSIGLGQGGEKLFF. In nucleotides, the CDR3 is TGCGCCAGCAGCATTGGGCTAGGGCAGGGAGGTGAAAAACTGTTTTTT.